One sample yielded the 15 T cell receptor beta chains listed below, sequenced in a study of cytomegalovirus exposure and HLA in healthy donors. Using immunoSEQ multiplex PCR, the repertoire was profiled, and TCRdb retains in-frame clones only, with some absent. The data contain 170,000 or so clones, roughly 80% of them singletons. Sequenced material: PBMCs. The origin of the receptors is a woman under 30 in good health and CMV-seropositive.

The chain combines TRBV5-6 with TRBJ2-3; D not resolved. This CDR3 has 15 residues. Trimming cost V 5 bases and J 1 base, with 14 bases left between them. CDR1 is SGHDT, CDR2 YYEEEE, per germline. CDR3 coding DNA: TGTGCCAGCAGTCTCGTTGGTGAGGGCACAGATACGCAGTATTTT. Translation: CASSLVGEGTDTQYF.

The chain couples TRBV2 to TRBJ2-1; 7 nucleotides line up with TRBD2. V shed 8 bases and J 4 bases; nucleotides not matched to a gene: 8. The CDR3 is made up of 14 amino acids. Per the germline V gene, CDR1 is SNHLY and CDR2 is FYNNEI. The CDR3 region has the DNA TGTGCCAGCGGGAGGCTAGCGGATTACAATGAGCAGTTCTTC. It codes for CASGRLADYNEQFF.

The rearrangement joins TRBV6-5 to TRBJ2-1; D gene ambiguous. V was pared by 6 bases and J by 2 bases, with 8 bases between. Per germline, CDR1 MNHEY and CDR2 SVGAGI. This CDR3 spans 13 amino acids. CDR3 sequence (DNA): TGTGCCAGCAGAAGCAGGCCCTACAATGAGCAGTTCTTC. Translation gives CASRSRPYNEQFF.

This chain joins TRBV5-4 and TRBJ2-2; TRBD1 matches 8 bases. Per the germline V gene, CDR1 is SGHNT and CDR2 is YYREEE (reference sequence). The CDR3 runs 13 residues. The V segment lost 4 bases and the J segment 6 bases; nucleotides outside the gene matches: 2. CDR3 bases: TGTGCCAGCAGCCTACAGGGGGCCGGGGAGCTGTTTTTT. Translated: CASSLQGAGELFF.

The CDR3 here is CASSEGRGIYFLGYGYTF. The DNA for the CDR3 is TGTGCCAGCAGTGAAGGCAGGGGGATATACTTTCTGGGCTATGGCTACACCTTC. The gene calls are TRBV6-1 and TRBJ1-2; 7 nucleotides agree with TRBD1. Trimming removed 1 base from V and 4 bases from J; junction bases left unmatched: 15. The CDR3 is made up of 18 amino acids. Germline assignment: CDR1 MNHNS and CDR2 SASEGT.

The chain employs TRBV29-1 and TRBJ2-2; TRBD2 matches 10 bases. The CDR3 consists of 14 residues. Germline V lookup: CDR1 SQVTM, CDR2 ANQGSEA. J lost 7 bases, V lost 5 bases, and 7 bases had no gene match. CDR3 sequence (DNA): TGCAGCGTTATAGCGGGGGGAGTTCACGGGGAGCTGTTTTTT. This sequence encodes CSVIAGGVHGELFF.

The chain recombines TRBV4-1 with TRBJ2-7; 9 positions agree with TRBD1. CDR1 and CDR2 from the germline V gene are MGHRA and YSYEKL. With 3 bases clipped from V and 5 bases from J, the junction kept 8 bases outside the gene matches. The CDR3 consists of 15 residues. For the CDR3, the DNA is TGCGCCAGCAGCCATACCGGGACAGGGAGGAACGAGCAGTACTTC. Residues: CASSHTGTGRNEQYF.

The rearrangement uses TRBV29-1 and TRBJ1-2; D uncertain. CDR1 SQVTM and CDR2 ANQGSEA come from the germline V gene. Trimming pared 6 bases from V and 2 bases from J, leaving 13 bases between. The CDR3 length is 13 residues. The chain's CDR3 is CSVPDGFNYGYTF. The CDR3 coding sequence is TGCAGCGTCCCTGACGGGTTCAACTATGGCTACACCTTC. Supplemented by reference TRBV29-1 and TRBJ1-2, the full variable domain reads SAVISQKPSRDICQRGTSLTIQCQVDSQVTMMFWYRQQPGQSLTLIATANQGSEATYESGFVIDKFPISRPNLTFSTLTVSNMSPEDSSIYLCSVPDGFNYGYTFGSGTRLTVV.

The V call is TRBV7-3, the J call TRBJ1-6; D possibly corresponds to TRBD1 (5 bases). CDR1 is SGHTA and CDR2 is FQGTGA in the germline V gene. Trimming took 5 bases from V and 13 from J, leaving 18 bases between them. The CDR3 consists of 14 residues. CDR3 nucleotide sequence: TGTGCCAGCAGCCCCAATGCGGGGGAGGTCCCCCTCCACTTT. Amino acids: CASSPNAGEVPLHF.

The CDR3 coding sequence is TGTGCCAGCGAACGAGGGATTGGAACTAATGAAAAACTGTTTTTT. This encodes CASERGIGTNEKLFF. This chain links TRBV2 with TRBJ1-4; D is unclear. V gave up 8 bases and J gave up 1 base, with 14 bases separating them. Germline V gene sequence: CDR1 SNHLY, CDR2 FYNNEI. This CDR3 comprises 15 residues.

The chain joins TRBV10-3 to TRBJ2-5, with TRBD1 as a possible D gene (6 bases). The CDR3 contains 13 residues. V was cut by 6 bases and J by 5 bases, with 13 bases left in between. The germline gives CDR1 ENHRY, CDR2 SYGVKD. The CDR3 DNA is TGTGCCATCAGGGGGGCCCCAGGGGAGACCCAGTACTTC. It is translated as CAIRGAPGETQYF.

This clone has only a few counts. The gene calls are TRBV6-1 and TRBJ1-6; D not resolved. CDR1 is MNHNS, CDR2 SASEGT, per germline. Trimming stripped 7 bases from V and 9 bases from J, with 10 bases between. CDR3 length equals 12 residues. The CDR3 sequence is CASTHGGSPLHF. DNA of the CDR3: TGTGCCAGCACCCACGGAGGTTCACCCCTCCACTTT.

The V and J genes are TRBV15 and TRBJ2-3, with 7 bases aligning to TRBD1. The CDR3 runs 18 residues. The germline CDR1 and CDR2 sequences are LNHNV and YYDKDF (reference sequence). After removal of 1 base from V and 1 base from J, the junction contained 11 bases not matched to a gene. The CDR3 loop reads CATSRGEGATIRTDTQYF. In DNA form, the CDR3 reads TGTGCCACCAGCAGAGGCGAGGGGGCCACGATACGCACAGATACGCAGTATTTT.

V usage is TRBV6-6 and J usage is TRBJ2-3; D may be TRBD2 (5 bases). Trimming cost V 6 bases and J 4 bases, with 11 bases left between them. The germline CDR1 and CDR2 sequences are MNHNY and SVGAGI (reference sequence). The CDR3 has 13 residues. The CDR3 spells CASSPGISDTQYF. The CDR3 region has the DNA TGTGCCAGCAGCCCCGGGATCTCAGATACGCAGTATTTT.

The chain is built from TRBV14 and TRBJ2-2, with 13 bases matching TRBD2. CDR3 length equals 19 residues. V lost 3 bases to trimming and J lost 2 bases; unmatched junction nucleotides: 9. The germline gives CDR1 SGHDN, CDR2 FVKESK. DNA of the CDR3: TGTGCCAGCAGCCATGCGGGGACTAGCGGGGTCTTTAACACCGGGGAGCTGTTTTTT. Its translation: CASSHAGTSGVFNTGELFF.